Below are 3 T cell receptor beta chains sequenced from a single sample in a study of T cell responses to AZD1222 COVID-19 vaccine. The method was immunoSEQ multiplex PCR; TCRdb's version includes in-frame clones alone and lacks a portion of them. The table includes around 100,000 clones, around 87% detected once. The starting material was peripheral blood, obtained 28 days after the second AZD1222 dose. The receptor set was obtained from an adult who received the AZD1222 COVID-19 vaccine.

This chain joins TRBV14 and TRBJ2-1; the D gene is possibly TRBD2 (6 bases). Germline assignment: CDR1 SGHDN and CDR2 FVKESK. This CDR3 region has 14 residues. Trimming left V 4 bases short and J 10 bases short, with 17 bases between. CDR3 nucleotides: TGTGCCAGCAGCCCATCGGACGAAAGCGGGGAGCAGTTCTTC. Translation gives CASSPSDESGEQFF.

This chain links TRBV9 with TRBJ1-3, with 10 nucleotides matching TRBD1. The V gene end was trimmed by 3 bases and the J gene end by 4 bases; junction bases not matched to a gene: 13. The CDR3 loop spans 18 amino acids. Germline-derived CDR1 and CDR2 are SGDLS and YYNGEE. The CDR3 coding sequence is TGTGCCAGCAGCGCCGACCCCCGACAGGGGGCGGGAGGAAACACCATATATTTT. This codes for CASSADPRQGAGGNTIYF.

V gene TRBV28 combines with J gene TRBJ2-7; a weak D match, TRBD1 (6 bases). In germline, CDR1 is MDHEN, CDR2 SYDVKM. Trimming left V 9 bases short and J 6 bases short, with 15 bases between. The CDR3 spans 12 residues. CDR3 nucleotides: TGTGCCAGTGGGACACCCGTCCTCGAGCAGTACTTC. It is translated as CASGTPVLEQYF.